This T cell receptor beta chain was recovered during a study of human T cells and chemical hapten exposure. As to time point: pre-sensitization, week 0. The treatment is: therapeutic diphenylcyclopropenone sensitization with weekly scalp DPC. TCRdb analysed the RACE reads with MiXCR anew, one entry per CDR3 protein. The sample has over 55,000 distinct CDR3 sequences, over 9% seen once. The V gene lost 1 base and the J gene lost 4 bases, with 7 bases spanning the gap. The germline V gene encodes CDR1 SEHNR and CDR2 FQNEAQ (reference sequence). There are 14 residues in the CDR3. Sequenced material: whole blood, taken in connection with sensitization to the hapten diphenylcyclopropenone (DPC). The gene calls are TRBV7-9 and TRBJ2-2; D not certain. This clonotype originated in a man between 35 and 55 years old with alopecia areata. Some clones in this sample may be carry-over from other donors' samples. The CDR3 nucleotides read TGTGCCAGCAGCTTAGAAAGCGTCACCGGGGAGCTGTTTTTT. Amino acids: CASSLESVTGELFF.